This T cell receptor beta chain was documented in a study of PD-1 blockade in classical Hodgkin lymphoma (dated by TCRdb to about 2020). At the level of the whole study: Nivolumab dosing was 3 mg/kg intravenously every 2 weeks, continuing until either disease progression or unacceptable toxicity. To define a peripheral blood immune signature of response to PD-1 blockade in classical Hodgkin lymphoma, the study combined TCR beta sequencing with CyTOF.

Genomic DNA was extracted with the Qiagen DNeasy kit from unsorted PBMCs and from negatively selected CD4+ and CD8+ fractions. Using primers that anneal to V and J segments, immunoSEQ multiplex PCR amplified the TCR beta CDR3 regions. A synthetic immune receptor repertoire was used to minimize amplification bias, and remaining bias was computationally removed after sequencing. The source study handled its data this way. Repertoire diversity was quantified as the Shannon entropy index using custom Python scripts. Unsorted, CD4+ and CD8+ repertoires were analyzed separately, except for combined analyses in which CD4+ and CD8+ sequences were merged in silico. Clonal expansion was defined as a frequency increase of at least 2-fold after treatment compared with C1D1, and clones undetected at baseline were assigned a pseudocount of 0.5. Clones with 0 or 1 copy at C1D1 were defined as singleton clones, while clones with 2 or more copies were defined as non-singleton clones. Clones expanded in unsorted samples were assigned a CD4+, CD8+ or unknown annotation through matching of protein sequences in sorted samples from the same patient. Wilcoxon tests on paired samples were used to test changes in diversity from C1D1 to C4D1. TCRdb carries this immuneACCESS record with in-frame sequences only. Its versions omit some clonotypes, under half of them owing to an unresolved V gene in the studies checked, with the rest unexplained. V and J calls and clone size are those listed in that table; D and trimming were worked out from the DNA. The sample table holds 14,000 or so clones, of which 70% to 85% were seen once. Jointly, the top ten make up 24% of the sample.

Explained via the paper, the time point label denotes: cycle 1 day 1 (C1D1), immediately before nivolumab initiation. Every trial patient had relapsed following autologous stem cell transplantation, and prior brentuximab vedotin exposure was what differed among cohorts A, B and C. A total of over 50 patients with relapsed/refractory classical Hodgkin lymphoma made up the trial cohort, and each patient's best overall response was complete response, partial response or progressive disease. Trial patients were treated with single-agent nivolumab in the multi-cohort phase II CheckMate 205 trial. Best overall response was determined by an independent review committee according to the 2007 International Working Group response criteria. PBMCs from the trial were collected at three points: immediately before nivolumab initiation (C1D1), and during therapy at cycle 2 day 1 and cycle 4 day 1. After peripheral blood was drawn into 8 mL Vacutainer Cell Preparation Tubes, PBMCs were isolated by centrifugation and then cryopreserved.

CDR1 and CDR2 are read off the germline V gene as MDHEN and SYDVKM. V and J are trimmed by 5 bases and 4 bases, and the gene matches miss 7 bases of the junction. Reading from cysteine to phenylalanine, the CDR3 counts 14 amino acids. The only DNA kept is the CDR3, 42 bases in frame from the first base. This clone was counted a few times. It has no known antigen specificity. No much larger clonotype is one base removed from it; base qualities were not supplied. The paper's findings and limits, for the study overall: Only a single clinical trial cohort was studied, and what caused the repertoire differences, possibly disease activity or prior therapy, remained undefined. By C4D1, a significant rise was seen in CD4+ TCR diversity but not in CD8+ TCR diversity (p=0.0027 vs p=0.16), and the rise was most apparent among complete responders (p=0.02). Baseline TCR diversity was reported to be lower in newly diagnosed patients than in healthy donors and to be lower still in relapsed/refractory patients. Among trial patients, those achieving complete response had baseline diversity similar to that of newly diagnosed patients, while diversity was significantly lower in partial responders and progressors. Diversity was lower in patients who began nivolumab less than 1 year after ASCT, so these patients were left out of later analyses to avoid confounding by immune reconstitution.

The input for sequencing was peripheral blood mononuclear cells (PBMCs), taken at baseline. The rearrangement combines TRBV28 with TRBJ1-1; 7 junctional bases match TRBD1. This receptor was obtained from a human donor with classical Hodgkin lymphoma. The DNA is as follows: TGTGCCAGCAGTCTGACAGGGAGGACCACTGAAGCTTTCTTT. It translates to CASSLTGRTTEAFF. The variable domain in full, with residues beyond the CDR3 obtained from the reference TRBV28 and TRBJ1-1 genes, is DVKVTQSSRYLVKRTGEKVFLECVQDMDHENMFWYRQDPGLGLRLIYFSYDVKMKEKGDIPEGYSVSREKKERFSLILESASTNQTSMYLCASSLTGRTTEAFFGQGTRLTVV.